A selection of T cell receptor beta chains follows, all from one sample in a study of cytomegalovirus exposure and HLA in healthy donors. Data came from immunoSEQ multiplex PCR; TCRdb stores just in-frame clones and leaves some out. The sample has approximately 180,000 clones; around 80% are singletons. The sample consisted of PBMCs. The receptors were sampled from a man aged 18 to 29 in good health and CMV-seronegative. CDR3s include the opening cysteine and the closing phenylalanine or tryptophan. Expanded clones are given a class, and other clones once, few, many or no size at all.

abundance,v_gene,j_gene,CDR3aa
.,TRBV5-1,TRBJ2-5,CASRPGTGPVTQYF
.,TRBV2,TRBJ1-4,CATQGESNEKLFF
.,TRBV6-1,TRBJ1-1,CASIQGSMNTEAFF
.,TRBV11-2,TRBJ2-1,CASSFPPGGSHEQFF
few,TRBV6-5,TRBJ2-3,CASSLGNTQYF
.,TRBV4-3,TRBJ2-1,CASSKGLAGGPGSNEQFF
.,TRBV7-9,TRBJ1-1,CASSTRQEMNTEAFF
few,TRBV7-2,TRBJ2-7,CASSLRYDYEQYF
.,TRBV4-2,TRBJ2-3,CASSVMTVSTDTQYF
.,TRBV29-1,TRBJ2-6,CSVDWGRRFSGANVLTF
.,TRBV28,TRBJ1-1,CASRPPGGNREAFF
.,TRBV29-1,TRBJ2-6,CSVNEPSGANVLTF
.,TRBV2,TRBJ2-5,CASSVQQETQYF
.,TRBV7-9,TRBJ1-1,CASSLGQLNTEAFF
.,TRBV7-2,TRBJ1-2,CASSLDYGGYTF
.,TRBV2,TRBJ2-2,CASRGKAAVNTGELFF
few,TRBV9,TRBJ2-1,CASSARRLAAYNEQFF
.,TRBV7-8,TRBJ2-7,CATFRGTAPNYEQYF
.,TRBV5-5,TRBJ2-1,CASRPLAGGNEQFF
.,TRBV4-2,TRBJ2-7,CASSIQGPYYEQYF
once,TRBV27,TRBJ1-3,CASSPDSSGNTIYF
once,TRBV27,TRBJ2-7,CASTAGTGTYEQYF
.,TRBV5-1,TRBJ1-2,CASSPDGGRDYGYTF
few,TRBV15,TRBJ2-5,CATSSGLAGSKETQYF
few,TRBV5-4,TRBJ2-1,CASSLGAEIYNEQFF
.,TRBV4-2,TRBJ2-7,CASSQVGDRAYEQYF
.,TRBV27,TRBJ2-3,CARGRGRVDTQYF
.,TRBV11-2,TRBJ1-2,CASSLGRNYGYTF
.,TRBV28,TRBJ2-7,CASSLGGRVYEQYF
.,TRBV6-1,TRBJ2-4,CASSEQGLLAKNIQYF
.,TRBV5-1,TRBJ2-5,CASSMLGLQETQYF
once,TRBV2,TRBJ2-1,CASSTTGVNEQFF
.,TRBV27,TRBJ1-4,CASSFGPFRTGPNEKLFF
.,TRBV10-3,TRBJ2-7,CAIRESDPNRGYEQYF
.,TRBV28,TRBJ2-3,CASSGLAGALLAGTDTQYF
.,TRBV9,TRBJ1-1,CASSRQPGSTEAFF
.,TRBV6-5,TRBJ2-1,CASSYSRDPPINEQFF
.,TRBV5-5,TRBJ2-3,CASSWGQGWGTDTQYF
.,TRBV15,TRBJ1-1,CATSRNAIGQSEAFF
.,TRBV27,TRBJ1-2,CASYSGQSTTNYGYTF
.,TRBV4-1,TRBJ1-1,CASSLLTGAGNTEAFF
.,TRBV19,TRBJ1-4,CASSTLQQVTREKLFF
.,TRBV6-5,TRBJ1-1,CASSASAEAFF
.,TRBV11-2,TRBJ1-5,CASSRSGANQPQHF
.,TRBV5-5,TRBJ1-2,CASSFGLRPGSYGYTF
once,TRBV4-2,TRBJ2-6,CASSQPLTGVDGANVLTF
.,TRBV23-1,TRBJ2-3,CATRGAGAWGRCTDTQYF
few,TRBV5-1,TRBJ2-2,CASSFDGWRELFF
few,TRBV6-6,TRBJ2-1,CASSYSTGEGGNEQFF
.,TRBV5-1,TRBJ2-6,CASSLDRDSLSSGANVLTF
.,TRBV5-4,TRBJ2-5,CASSSEWAVAQYF
.,TRBV7-6,TRBJ2-7,CASSLAPTSGSPYEQYF
.,TRBV4-3,TRBJ2-1,CASSRGNYNEQFF
.,TRBV27,TRBJ2-5,CASSLSPRLAREETQYF
.,TRBV19,TRBJ2-1,CASSTRTGGISYNEQFF